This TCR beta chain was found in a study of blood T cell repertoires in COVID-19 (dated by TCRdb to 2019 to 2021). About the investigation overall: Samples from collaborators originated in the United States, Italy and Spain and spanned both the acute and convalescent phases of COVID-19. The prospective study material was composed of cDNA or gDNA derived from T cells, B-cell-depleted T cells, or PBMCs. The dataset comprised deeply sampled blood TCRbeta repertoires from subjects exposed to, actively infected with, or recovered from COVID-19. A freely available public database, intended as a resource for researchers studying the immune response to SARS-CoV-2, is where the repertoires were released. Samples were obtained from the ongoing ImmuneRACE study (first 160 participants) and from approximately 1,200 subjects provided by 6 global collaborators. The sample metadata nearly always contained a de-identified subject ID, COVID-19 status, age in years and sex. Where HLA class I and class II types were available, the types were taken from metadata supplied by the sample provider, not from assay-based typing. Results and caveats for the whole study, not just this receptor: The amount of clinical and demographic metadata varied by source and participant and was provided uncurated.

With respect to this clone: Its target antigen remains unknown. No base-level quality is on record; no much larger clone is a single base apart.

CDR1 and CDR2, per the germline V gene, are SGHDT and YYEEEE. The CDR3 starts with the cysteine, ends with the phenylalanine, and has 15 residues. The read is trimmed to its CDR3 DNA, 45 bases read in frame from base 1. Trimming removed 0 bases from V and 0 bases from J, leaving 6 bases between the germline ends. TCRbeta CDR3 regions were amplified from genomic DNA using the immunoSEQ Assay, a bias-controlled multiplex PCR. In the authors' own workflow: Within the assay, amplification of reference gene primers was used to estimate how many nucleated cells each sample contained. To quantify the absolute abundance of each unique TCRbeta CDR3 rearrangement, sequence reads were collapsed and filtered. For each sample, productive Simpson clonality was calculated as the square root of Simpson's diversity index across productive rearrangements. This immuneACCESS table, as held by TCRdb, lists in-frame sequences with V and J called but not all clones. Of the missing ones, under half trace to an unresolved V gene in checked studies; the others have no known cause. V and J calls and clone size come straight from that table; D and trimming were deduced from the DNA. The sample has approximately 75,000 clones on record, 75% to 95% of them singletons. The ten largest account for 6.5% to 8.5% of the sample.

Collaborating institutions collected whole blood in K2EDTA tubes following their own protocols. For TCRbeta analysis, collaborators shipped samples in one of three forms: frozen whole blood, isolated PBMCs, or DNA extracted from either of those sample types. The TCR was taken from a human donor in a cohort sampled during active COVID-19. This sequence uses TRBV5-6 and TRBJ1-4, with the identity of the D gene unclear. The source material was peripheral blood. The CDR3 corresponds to CASSLGLATNEKLFF. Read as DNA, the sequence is TGTGCCAGCAGCTTGGGACTTGCAACTAATGAAAAACTGTTTTTT.